The present TCR beta chain was sequenced within a study of sequential checkpoint blockade in melanoma (dated by TCRdb to the late 2010s). For context, the study as a whole: Patients were randomized 1:1 to first-line nivolumab followed by ipilimumab (arm A) or ipilimumab followed by nivolumab (arm B). Maintenance nivolumab came after each of the two trial sequences.

This clone was detected only a few times. The specificity of this receptor is unknown. The record has no base qualities; no much larger clone is one base away. TCRbeta CDR3 regions were immunosequenced from genomic DNA with the immunoSEQ Assay. Prior to high-throughput sequencing, genomic DNA was amplified by bias-controlled multiplex PCR. As for the original processing: To quantify the absolute abundance of each unique TCRbeta CDR3 region, the sequences were collapsed and filtered. Clonality, defined as 1 minus Pielou's evenness, was calculated using only productive rearrangements. A previously published method was used to identify clones with significantly greater frequencies in on-treatment samples than in baseline samples. The immuneACCESS repertoire file appears here via TCRdb, limited to in-frame rearrangements. These files lack a portion of the clones; in checked studies, under half of the deficit traces to unresolved V genes, and the cause of the others is not known. The V and J calls and clone size were taken over from that table, and D and trimming were inferred from the DNA. Counted in this sample were 3,800 or so clones; 45% to 75% of them appeared once. The ten most abundant clones make up around 73% of the sample.

The label giving this sample's treatment or condition can be read as: randomized to nivolumab then ipilimumab (arm A) or the reverse (arm B). None of the patients in the trial had previously been given DNA-damaging chemotherapy. Live CD3+CD8+ cells negative for CD19 and CD56 were sorted from thawed PBMCs on a FACS Aria II flow cytometer. The samples were obtained from melanoma patients enrolled in CheckMate 064, an open-label, randomized phase II trial testing sequential checkpoint blockade. Peripheral blood mononuclear cells were collected by leukapheresis, purified with Ficoll-Paque, and frozen in human serum with approximately 9.9% DMSO. Purity of sorted blood CD3+CD8+ cells was verified at >95% immediately after sorting, followed by DNA extraction. Results and caveats for the whole study, not just this receptor: Larger, independent patient cohorts are needed to validate the response-prediction model that combines TCR metrics and mutation burden.

This sequence originates from a human donor with melanoma. The starting material was CD8+ T cells sorted from blood (inferred from file names), obtained from a patient given nivolumab and ipilimumab in sequence.

Read as DNA, the sequence is TGTGCCAGCAGCGGGGACAGCCAGCTCCAAGAGACCCAGTACTTC. It codes for CASSGDSQLQETQYF. The rearranged chain carries TRBV9 and TRBJ2-5, with TRBD1 matching 7 junction bases. V lost 3 bases and J lost 1 base, and the count of bases not matched to a germline gene is 6. Reading from cysteine to phenylalanine, the CDR3 counts 15 amino acids. The sequence is cut down to CDR3 DNA, 45 bases in frame from base 1. The germline V gene gives CDR1 as SGDLS and CDR2 as YYNGEE.